This is a list of T cell receptor beta chains from one sample in a study of STAT5B mutations in CD4+ large granular lymphocyte leukemia. Produced via immunoSEQ multiplex PCR; TCRdb's table is partial and in-frame only. This table holds around 20,000 clones, roughly 82% found once. Sequencing was performed on CD4+ T cells from blood buffy coats. The receptors stem from a human donor in good health. The conserved cysteine and the conserved F or W are not part of the CDR3 here.

J gene | V gene | CDR3 protein
TRBJ1-2 | TRBV30 | AWTPGQSYGYT
TRBJ2-3 | TRBV10-3 | AIREGLGSPDTQY
TRBJ2-7 | TRBV5-1 | ASSVGLAPYEQY
TRBJ1-2 | TRBV15 | ATSRADRSGYT
TRBJ2-5 | TRBV5-1 | ASSLGGAGGEETQY
TRBJ2-5 | TRBV5-1 | ASSPPVLAGEETQY
TRBJ2-5 | TRBV15 | ATSRDAGGTSARQETQY
TRBJ1-2 | TRBV4-3 | ASSDRGYYGYT
TRBJ1-2 | TRBV19 | ATRDAGSADYGYT
TRBJ2-7 | TRBV5-5 | ASSLRLENYEQY
TRBJ1-2 | TRBV2 | ASTTDRASGYT
TRBJ2-2 | TRBV7-9 | ASSLALSNTGELF
TRBJ2-5 | TRBV5-4 | ASSSNRGTQETQY
TRBJ2-1 | TRBV5-1 | ASSPTSSHSYNEQF
TRBJ2-3 | TRBV11-2 | ASSRLRPPDTQY
TRBJ2-1 | TRBV7-9 | ASSERRQASYNEQF
TRBJ2-6 | TRBV5-5 | ASRLDRAGANVLT
TRBJ2-3 | TRBV9 | ASSASDRSTDTQY
TRBJ1-5 | TRBV27 | ASSFWGQPQH
TRBJ1-6 | TRBV6-4 | ASRKDRDQRSPLH
TRBJ2-3 | TRBV11-2 | ASNSWVGAGGSTDTQY
TRBJ2-3 | TRBV10-3 | AISEGLAGSTDTQY
TRBJ2-3 | TRBV7-9 | ASSLKESSSTDTQY
TRBJ1-4 | TRBV5-1 | ASAAAVNEKLF
TRBJ1-1 | TRBV11-2 | ASSLGLGTKSLNTEAF
TRBJ2-1 | TRBV5-1 | ASSLAGGGYNEQF
TRBJ2-1 | TRBV29-1 | SVASGGSYNEQF
TRBJ1-5 | TRBV29-1 | SVRDNYNQPQH
TRBJ2-7 | TRBV14 | ASSLAYEQY